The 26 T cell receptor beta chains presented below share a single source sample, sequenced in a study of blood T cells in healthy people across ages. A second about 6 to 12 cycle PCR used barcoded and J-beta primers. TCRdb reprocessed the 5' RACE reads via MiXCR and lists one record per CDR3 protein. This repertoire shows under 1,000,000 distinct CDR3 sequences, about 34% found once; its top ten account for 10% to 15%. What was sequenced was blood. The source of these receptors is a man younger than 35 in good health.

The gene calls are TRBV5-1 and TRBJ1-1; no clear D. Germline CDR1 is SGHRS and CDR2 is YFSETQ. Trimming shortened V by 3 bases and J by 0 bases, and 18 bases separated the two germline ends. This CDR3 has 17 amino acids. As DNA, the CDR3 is TGCGCCAGCAGCTGGGGAGGTACAAGAATAGTGAACACTGAAGCTTTCTTT. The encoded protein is CASSWGGTRIVNTEAFF.

This CDR3 is CASSAPGQWGRFF. The CDR3 bases are TGTGCCAGCAGTGCCCCCGGGCAGTGGGGACGGTTCTTC. V usage is TRBV2 and J usage is TRBJ2-1, with D perhaps matching TRBD1 or TRBD2 (5 bases each). The germline V gene has CDR1 SNHLY and CDR2 FYNNEI. The CDR3 loop spans 13 amino acids. The ends were cut back, 4 bases at V and 15 bases at J, with 19 bases in the middle.

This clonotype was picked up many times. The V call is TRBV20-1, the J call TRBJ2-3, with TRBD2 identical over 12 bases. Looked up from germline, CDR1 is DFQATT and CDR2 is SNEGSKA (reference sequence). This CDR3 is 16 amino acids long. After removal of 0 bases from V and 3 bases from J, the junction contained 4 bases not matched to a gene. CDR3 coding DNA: TGCAGTGCTAGAGATCCTAGCGGGGGGGCAACAGATACGCAGTATTTT. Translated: CSARDPSGGATDTQYF.

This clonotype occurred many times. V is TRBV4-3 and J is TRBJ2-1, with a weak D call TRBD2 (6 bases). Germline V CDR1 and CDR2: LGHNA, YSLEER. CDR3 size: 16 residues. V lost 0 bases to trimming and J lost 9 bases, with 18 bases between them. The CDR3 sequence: CASSQDWDSFGGEQFF. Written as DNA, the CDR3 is TGCGCCAGCAGCCAAGACTGGGACTCCTTTGGGGGTGAGCAGTTCTTC.

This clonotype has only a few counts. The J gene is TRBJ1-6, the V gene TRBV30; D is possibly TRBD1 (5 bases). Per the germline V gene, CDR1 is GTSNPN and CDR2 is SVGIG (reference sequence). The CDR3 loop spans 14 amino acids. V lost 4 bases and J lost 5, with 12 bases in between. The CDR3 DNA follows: TGTGCCTGGACGGTGGGGCCCGATAATTCACCCCTCCACTTT. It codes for CAWTVGPDNSPLHF.

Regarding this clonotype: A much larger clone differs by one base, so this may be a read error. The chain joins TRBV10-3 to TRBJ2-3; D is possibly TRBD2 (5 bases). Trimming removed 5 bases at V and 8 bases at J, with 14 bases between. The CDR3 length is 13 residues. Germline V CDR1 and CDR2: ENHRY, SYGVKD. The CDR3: CAISPLAPATQYF. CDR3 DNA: TGTGCCATCAGTCCCTTAGCGCCAGCTACGCAGTATTTT.

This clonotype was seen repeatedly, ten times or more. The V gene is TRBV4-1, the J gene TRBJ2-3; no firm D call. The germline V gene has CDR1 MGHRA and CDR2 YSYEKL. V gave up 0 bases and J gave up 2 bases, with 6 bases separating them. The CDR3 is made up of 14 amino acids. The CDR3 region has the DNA TGCGCCAGCAGCCAAGAAGGGTTCACAGATACGCAGTATTTT. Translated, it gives CASSQEGFTDTQYF.

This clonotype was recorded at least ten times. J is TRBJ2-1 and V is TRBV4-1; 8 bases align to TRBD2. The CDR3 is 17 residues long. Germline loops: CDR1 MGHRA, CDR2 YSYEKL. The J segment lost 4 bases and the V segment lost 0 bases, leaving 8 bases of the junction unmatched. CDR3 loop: CASSQDQVSGEYNEQFF. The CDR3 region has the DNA TGCGCCAGCAGCCAAGATCAAGTTAGCGGGGAATACAATGAGCAGTTCTTC.

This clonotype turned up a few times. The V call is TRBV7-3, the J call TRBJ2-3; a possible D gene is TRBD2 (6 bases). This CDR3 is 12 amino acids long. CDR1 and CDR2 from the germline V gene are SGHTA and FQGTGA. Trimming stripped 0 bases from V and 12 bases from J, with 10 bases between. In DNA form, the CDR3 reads TGTGCCAGCAGCTTAACGGGGGACTTTCAGTATTTT. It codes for CASSLTGDFQYF.

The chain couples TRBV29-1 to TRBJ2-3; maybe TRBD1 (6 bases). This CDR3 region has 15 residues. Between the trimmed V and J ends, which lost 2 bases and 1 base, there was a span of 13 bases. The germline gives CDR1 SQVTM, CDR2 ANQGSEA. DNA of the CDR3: TGCAGCGTTGAATGGGCAGGGGATGGCACAGATACGCAGTATTTT. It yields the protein CSVEWAGDGTDTQYF.

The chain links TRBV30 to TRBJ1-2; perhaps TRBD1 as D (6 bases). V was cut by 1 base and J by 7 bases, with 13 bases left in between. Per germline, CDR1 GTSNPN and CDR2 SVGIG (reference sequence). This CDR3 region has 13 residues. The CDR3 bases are TGTGCCTGGAGTGAGTCGGGGGCCGGTGGCTACACCTTC. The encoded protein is CAWSESGAGGYTF.

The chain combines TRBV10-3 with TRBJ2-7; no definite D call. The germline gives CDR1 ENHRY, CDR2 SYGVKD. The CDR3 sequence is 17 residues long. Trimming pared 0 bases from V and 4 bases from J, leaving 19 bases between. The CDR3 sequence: CAISESSAADGSYEQYF. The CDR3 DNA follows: TGTGCCATCAGTGAGTCGAGCGCGGCAGATGGGTCTTACGAGCAGTACTTC.

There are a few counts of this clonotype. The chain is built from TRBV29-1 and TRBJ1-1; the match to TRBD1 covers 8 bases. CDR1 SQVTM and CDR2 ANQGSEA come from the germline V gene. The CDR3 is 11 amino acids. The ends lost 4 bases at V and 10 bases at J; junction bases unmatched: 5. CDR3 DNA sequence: TGCAGCGTTGCAGGGGGCGCGTCAGCTTTCTTT. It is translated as CSVAGGASAFF. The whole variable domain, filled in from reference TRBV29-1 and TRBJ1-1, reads SAVISQKPSRDICQRGTSLTIQCQVDSQVTMMFWYRQQPGQSLTLIATANQGSEATYESGFVIDKFPISRPNLTFSTLTVSNMSPEDSSIYLCSVAGGASAFFGQGTRLTVV.

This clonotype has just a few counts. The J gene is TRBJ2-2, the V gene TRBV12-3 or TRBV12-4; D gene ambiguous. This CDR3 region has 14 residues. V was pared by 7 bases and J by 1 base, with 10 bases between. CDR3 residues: CASNPTGNTGELFF. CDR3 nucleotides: TGTGCCAGCAATCCGACTGGGAACACCGGGGAGCTGTTTTTT.

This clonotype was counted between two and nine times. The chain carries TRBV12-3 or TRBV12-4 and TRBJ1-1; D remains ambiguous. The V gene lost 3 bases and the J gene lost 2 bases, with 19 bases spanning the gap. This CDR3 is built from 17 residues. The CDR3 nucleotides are TGTGCCAGCAGTTTCCGGAGCGGCAGGAAATTAAACACTGAAGCTTTCTTT. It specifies CASSFRSGRKLNTEAFF.

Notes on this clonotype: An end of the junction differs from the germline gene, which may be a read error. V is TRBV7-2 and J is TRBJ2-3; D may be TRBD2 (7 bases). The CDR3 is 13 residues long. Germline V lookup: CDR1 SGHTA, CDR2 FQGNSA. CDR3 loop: CASLGGPGDTQCF. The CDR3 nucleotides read TGTGCCAGCTTGGGGGGGCCTGGAGATACGCAGTGTTTT.

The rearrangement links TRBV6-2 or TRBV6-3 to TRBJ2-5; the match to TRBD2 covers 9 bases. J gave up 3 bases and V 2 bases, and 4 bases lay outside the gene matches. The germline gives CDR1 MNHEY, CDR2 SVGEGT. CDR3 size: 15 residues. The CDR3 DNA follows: TGTGCCAGCAGTTACCTGACTAGCGGAAAAGAGACCCAGTACTTC. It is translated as CASSYLTSGKETQYF.

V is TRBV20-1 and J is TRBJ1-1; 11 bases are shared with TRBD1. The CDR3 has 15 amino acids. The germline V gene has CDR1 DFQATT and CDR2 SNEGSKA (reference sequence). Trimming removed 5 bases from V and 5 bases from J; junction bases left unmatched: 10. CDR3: CSAPRDRGCITEAFF. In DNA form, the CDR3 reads TGCAGTGCTCCCCGGGACAGGGGGTGTATAACTGAAGCTTTCTTT.

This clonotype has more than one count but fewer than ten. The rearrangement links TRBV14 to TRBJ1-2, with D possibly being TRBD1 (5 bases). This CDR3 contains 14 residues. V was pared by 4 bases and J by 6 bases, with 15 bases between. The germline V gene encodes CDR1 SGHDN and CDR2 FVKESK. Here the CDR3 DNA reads TGTGCCAGCAGCCCGGACCTTAGGGGCGATGGCTACACCTTC. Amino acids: CASSPDLRGDGYTF.

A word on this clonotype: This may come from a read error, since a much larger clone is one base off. DNA for the CDR3: TGTGCCACCCCTCGAAGAGAGACCCAGTACTTC. Protein product: CATPRRETQYF. This chain links TRBV25-1 with TRBJ2-5; D ambiguous. CDR3 length: 11 residues. V was trimmed by 10 bases and J by 4 bases, leaving 10 bases between them. Germline assignment: CDR1 MGHDK and CDR2 SYGVNS.

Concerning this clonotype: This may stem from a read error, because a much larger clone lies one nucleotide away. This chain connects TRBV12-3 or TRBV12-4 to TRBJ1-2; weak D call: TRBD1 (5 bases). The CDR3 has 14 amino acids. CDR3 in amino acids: CASSSDRGNYDYTF. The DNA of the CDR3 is TGTGCCAGCAGCTCTGACAGAGGCAACTATGACTACACCTTC.

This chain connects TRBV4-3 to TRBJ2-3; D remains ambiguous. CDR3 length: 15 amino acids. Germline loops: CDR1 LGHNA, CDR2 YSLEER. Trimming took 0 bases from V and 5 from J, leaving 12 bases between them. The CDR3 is CASSQDRDTGDTQYF. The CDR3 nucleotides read TGCGCCAGCAGCCAAGATAGAGATACGGGAGATACGCAGTATTTT.

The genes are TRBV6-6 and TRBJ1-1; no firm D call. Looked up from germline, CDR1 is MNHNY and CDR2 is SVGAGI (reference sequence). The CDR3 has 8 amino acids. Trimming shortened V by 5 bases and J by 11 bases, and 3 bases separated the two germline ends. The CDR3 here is CASSDAFF. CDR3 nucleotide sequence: TGTGCCAGCAGTGACGCTTTCTTT.

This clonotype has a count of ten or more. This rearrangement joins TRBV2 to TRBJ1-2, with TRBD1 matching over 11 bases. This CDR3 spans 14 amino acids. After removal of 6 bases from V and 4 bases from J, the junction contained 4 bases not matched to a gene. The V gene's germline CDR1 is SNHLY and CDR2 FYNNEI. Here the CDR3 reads CASSAGTGGYGYTF. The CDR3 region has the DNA TGTGCCAGCAGCGCCGGGACAGGGGGCTATGGCTACACCTTC.

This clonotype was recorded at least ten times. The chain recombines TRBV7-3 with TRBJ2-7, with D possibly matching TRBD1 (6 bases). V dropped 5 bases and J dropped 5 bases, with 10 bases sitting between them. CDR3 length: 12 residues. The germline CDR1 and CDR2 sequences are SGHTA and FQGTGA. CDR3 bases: TGTGCCAGCAGCCTTACAGGGAACGAGCAGTACTTC. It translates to CASSLTGNEQYF.

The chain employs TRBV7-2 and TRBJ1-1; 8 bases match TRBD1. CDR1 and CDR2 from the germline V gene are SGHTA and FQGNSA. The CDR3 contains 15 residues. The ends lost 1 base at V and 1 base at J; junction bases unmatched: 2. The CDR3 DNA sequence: TGTGCCAGCAGCTTAGAGGGGACAGGGAACACTGAAGCTTTCTTT. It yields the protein CASSLEGTGNTEAFF.